Presented here are 16 T cell receptor beta chains from one specimen sequenced in a study of shared clonotypes between healthy human individuals. Repertoires were generated with immunoSEQ multiplex PCR, while TCRdb's copy carries only in-frame clones and drops some. The sample has about 1.1 million clones, about 80% seen once. The sequenced sample consisted of memory CD4+ T cells from PBMCs. Subset of the sample: CD45RA-negative fraction. Receptors originate from a man between 18 and 35 years old in good health. Some clones in this sample may be carry-over from other donors' samples.

This clone was detected a few times. The chain uses TRBV4-1 and TRBJ1-5, with D hard to call. Trimming removed 4 bases from V and 5 bases from J, with 9 bases in between. Germline-derived CDR1 and CDR2 are MGHRA and YSYEKL. This CDR3 spans 13 amino acids. CDR3 residues: CASSLTPYQPQHF. As DNA, the CDR3 is TGCGCCAGCAGCCTGACACCTTATCAGCCCCAGCATTTT.

This rearrangement joins TRBV15 to TRBJ1-3; unclear D gene. The CDR3 has 13 residues. Germline CDR1 reads LNHNV; CDR2 reads YYDKDF (reference sequence). V gave up 8 bases and J gave up 4 bases, with 12 bases separating them. CDR3 region: CATRTSRGNTIYF. In DNA form, the CDR3 reads TGTGCCACCCGTACGTCAAGGGGAAACACCATATATTTT.

The CDR3 DNA is TGCGCCAGCAGCTCGGACAGGCCTAACTATGGCTACACCTTC. Translating gives CASSSDRPNYGYTF. The chain has TRBV5-1 and TRBJ1-2; 7 bases align to TRBD1. There are 14 residues in the CDR3. Germline lookup yields CDR1 SGHRS and CDR2 YFSETQ. J lost 0 bases, V lost 3 bases, and 2 bases had no gene match.

The chain couples TRBV5-6 to TRBJ1-6; unclear D gene. Trimming stripped 1 base from V and 7 bases from J, with 15 bases between. The length of the CDR3 is 16 residues. Germline V CDR1 and CDR2: SGHDT, YYEEEE. In nucleotides, the CDR3 is TGTGCCAGCAGCTTGATGAGTGGGTCTCGCAATTCACCCCTCCACTTT. Translating it yields CASSLMSGSRNSPLHF.

This clone has at least ten counts. The chain combines TRBV10-3 with TRBJ2-3, with D possibly TRBD2 on 6 matching bases. Germline values: CDR1 ENHRY, CDR2 SYGVKD. V was shortened by 9 bases and J by 3 bases, with 19 bases between the two germline ends. This CDR3 comprises 15 residues. CDR3 bases: TGTGCCATAGGGCAGGGTGGGGGAGGAACAGATACGCAGTATTTT. This translates into CAIGQGGGGTDTQYF.

This clone came up a few times. The genes are TRBV28 and TRBJ1-5; no clear D. CDR1 MDHEN and CDR2 SYDVKM come from the germline V gene. V was trimmed by 3 bases and J by 10 bases, leaving 10 bases between them. This CDR3 has 12 residues. CDR3 bases: TGTGCCAGCAGTTTGGATCGCCGACCCCAGCATTTT. This gives the protein CASSLDRRPQHF. The variable domain in full, with the rest retrieved from reference TRBV28 and TRBJ1-5, is DVKVTQSSRYLVKRTGEKVFLECVQDMDHENMFWYRQDPGLGLRLIYFSYDVKMKEKGDIPEGYSVSREKKERFSLILESASTNQTSMYLCASSLDRRPQHFGDGTRLSIL.

This clone was seen a single time. The chain joins TRBV5-4 to TRBJ2-7; TRBD2 agrees at 8 bases. Germline V lookup: CDR1 SGHNT, CDR2 YYREEE (reference sequence). V shed 9 bases, J shed 0 bases, and the junction held 14 bases outside the gene matches. The CDR3 sequence is 16 residues long. The CDR3 spells CATSDPLADRSYEQYF. The CDR3 nucleotides read TGTGCCACCTCCGACCCACTAGCGGACCGCTCCTACGAGCAGTACTTC.

This chain uses TRBV10-3 with TRBJ1-3; maybe TRBD1 (6 bases). The CDR3 length is 13 residues. The germline CDR1 and CDR2 sequences are ENHRY and SYGVKD. V was pared by 6 bases and J by 0 bases, with 6 bases between. CDR3 DNA sequence: TGTGCCATCAGGGACAGCTCTGGAAACACCATATATTTT. Its protein is CAIRDSSGNTIYF.

The rearrangement joins TRBV11-2 to TRBJ1-2; possible D gene TRBD1, 6 bases. V was clipped by 5 bases and J by 13 bases, with 23 bases between them. The germline gives CDR1 SGHAT, CDR2 FQNNGV. This CDR3 region has 14 residues. CDR3: CASSLVAVTGTSTF. CDR3 in DNA: TGTGCCAGCAGCCTAGTAGCCGTCACGGGGACAAGCACCTTC. The complete variable domain, with remaining parts taken from reference TRBV11-2 and TRBJ1-2, reads EAGVAQSPRYKIIEKRQSVAFWCNPISGHATLYWYQQILGQGPKLLIQFQNNGVVDDSQLPKDRFSAERLKGVDSTLKIQPAKLEDSAVYLCASSLVAVTGTSTFGSGTRLTVV.

J is TRBJ2-7 and V is TRBV27, with D maybe TRBD1 (6 bases). Trimming cost V 5 bases and J 7 bases, with 12 bases left between them. The CDR3 has 12 amino acids. Germline values: CDR1 MNHEY, CDR2 SMNVEV (reference sequence). The CDR3 DNA sequence: TGTGCCAGCAGTATAACAGGGCGGGAGCAGTACTTC. It is translated as CASSITGREQYF.

This sequence joins TRBV18 and TRBJ2-7; D is uncertain. Germline V gives CDR1 KGHSH, CDR2 LQKENI. The CDR3 sequence is 14 residues long. V was clipped by 2 bases and J by 0 bases, with 8 bases between them. CDR3 in DNA: TGTGCCAGCTCACCAGGGGTAATCTCCTACGAGCAGTACTTC. It encodes CASSPGVISYEQYF.

This clone was seen more than once but under ten times. Within the sample, other DNA sequences also encode this same CDR3. This sequence joins TRBV7-2 and TRBJ2-1; no clear D gene. In germline, CDR1 is SGHTA, CDR2 FQGNSA. The CDR3 is made up of 13 amino acids. The V gene lost 0 bases and the J gene lost 10 bases, with 10 bases spanning the gap. The CDR3: CASSLARVGEQFF. Here the CDR3 DNA reads TGTGCCAGCAGCTTAGCAAGGGTTGGGGAGCAGTTCTTC.

A few counts support this clone. This chain joins TRBV19 and TRBJ1-5; perhaps TRBD1 as D (6 bases). The CDR3 totals 14 residues. V was cut by 3 bases and J by 5 bases, with 11 bases left in between. Germline lookup yields CDR1 LNHDA and CDR2 SQIVND (reference sequence). CDR3 in amino acids: CASSMGDNYQPQHF. The CDR3, as DNA: TGTGCCAGTAGTATGGGGGACAACTATCAGCCCCAGCATTTT.

The V gene is TRBV19, the J gene TRBJ2-2; either TRBD1 or TRBD2 may supply D (5 bases each). The CDR3 contains 16 residues. V was shortened by 6 bases and J by 0 bases, with 14 bases between the two germline ends. Germline V gene data show CDR1 as LNHDA and CDR2 as SQIVND (reference sequence). The CDR3 bases are TGTGCCAGTAGAGGGACGAGGGAGACGAACACCGGGGAGCTGTTTTTT. This gives the protein CASRGTRETNTGELFF.

The V and J genes are TRBV19 and TRBJ1-2; TRBD1 is a possible D gene (5 bases). CDR3 size: 14 residues. Germline V lookup: CDR1 LNHDA, CDR2 SQIVND (reference sequence). Between the trimmed V and J ends, which lost 6 bases and 1 base, there was a span of 12 bases. CDR3 DNA: TGTGCCAGTAGCCCGGGGGGGATTAACTATGGCTACACCTTC. Translating it yields CASSPGGINYGYTF.

The chain is built from TRBV6-4 and TRBJ1-2; tentatively, D is TRBD1 (6 bases). Germline V CDR1 and CDR2: MRHNA, SNTAGT. V was shortened by 8 bases and J by 4 bases, with 23 bases between the two germline ends. The CDR3 is made up of 16 amino acids. The CDR3 here is CASSLYDRPGSYGYTF. In nucleotides, the CDR3 is TGTGCCAGCTCCCTATACGACAGGCCGGGGTCCTATGGCTACACCTTC.